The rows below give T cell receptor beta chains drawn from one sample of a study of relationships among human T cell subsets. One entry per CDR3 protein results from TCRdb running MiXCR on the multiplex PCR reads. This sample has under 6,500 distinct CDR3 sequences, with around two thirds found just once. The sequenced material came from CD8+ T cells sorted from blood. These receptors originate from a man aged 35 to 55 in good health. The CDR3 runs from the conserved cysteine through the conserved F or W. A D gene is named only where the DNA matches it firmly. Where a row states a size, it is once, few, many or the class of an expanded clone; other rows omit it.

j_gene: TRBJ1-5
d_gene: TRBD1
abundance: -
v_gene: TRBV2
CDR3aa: CASSATGSNQPQHF
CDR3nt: TGTGCCAGCAGTGCGACAGGGTCCAATCAGCCCCAGCATTTT

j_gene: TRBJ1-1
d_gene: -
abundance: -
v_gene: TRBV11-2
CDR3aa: CASSSLRGSMNTEAFF
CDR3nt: TGTGCCAGCAGCTCCCTTCGTGGGTCCATGAACACTGAAGCTTTCTTT

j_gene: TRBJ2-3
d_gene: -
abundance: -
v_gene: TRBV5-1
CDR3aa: CASSLSRGSADTQYF
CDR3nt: TGCGCCAGCAGCTTGTCGAGGGGGAGTGCAGATACGCAGTATTTT

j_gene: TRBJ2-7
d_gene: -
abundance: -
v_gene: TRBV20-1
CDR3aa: CSASSGAGNEQYF
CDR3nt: TGCAGTGCTAGTTCCGGGGCGGGTAACGAGCAGTACTTC

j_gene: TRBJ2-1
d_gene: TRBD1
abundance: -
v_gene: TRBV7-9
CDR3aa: CASSPWTGDNEQFF
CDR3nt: TGTGCCAGCAGCCCTTGGACAGGGGACAATGAGCAGTTCTTC

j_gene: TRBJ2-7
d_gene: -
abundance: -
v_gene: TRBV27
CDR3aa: CASSLGESYEQYF
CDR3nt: TGTGCCAGCAGTTTGGGAGAGTCCTACGAGCAGTACTTC

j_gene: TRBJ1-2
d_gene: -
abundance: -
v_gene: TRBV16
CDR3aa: CASSQRSSHGYTF
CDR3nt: TGTGCCAGCAGCCAACGGTCCTCACATGGCTACACCTTC

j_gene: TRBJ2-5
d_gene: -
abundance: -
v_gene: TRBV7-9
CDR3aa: CASSSTALGGTETQYF
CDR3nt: TGTGCCAGCAGCTCGACAGCTCTAGGAGGGACGGAGACCCAGTACTTC

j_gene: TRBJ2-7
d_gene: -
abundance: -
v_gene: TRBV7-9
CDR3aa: CASSGRDFLYF
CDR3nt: TGTGCCAGCAGCGGAAGGGACTTCCTCTACTTC

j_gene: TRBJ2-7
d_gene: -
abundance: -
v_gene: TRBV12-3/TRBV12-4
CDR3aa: CASSISYEQYF
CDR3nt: TGTGCCAGCAGCATCAGCTACGAGCAGTACTTC

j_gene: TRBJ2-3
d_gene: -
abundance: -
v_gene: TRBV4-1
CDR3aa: CASSAQADTQYF
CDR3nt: TGCGCCAGCAGCGCTCAGGCAGATACGCAGTATTTT

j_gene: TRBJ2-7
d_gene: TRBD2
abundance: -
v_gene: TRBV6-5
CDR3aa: CASSYAGEYEQHF
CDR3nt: TGTGCCAGCAGTTACGCGGGAGAATACGAGCAGCACTTC

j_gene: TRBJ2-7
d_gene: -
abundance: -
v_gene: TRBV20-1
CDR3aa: CSATAGGDGYEQYF
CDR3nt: TGCAGTGCTACCGCCGGGGGAGACGGGTACGAGCAGTACTTC

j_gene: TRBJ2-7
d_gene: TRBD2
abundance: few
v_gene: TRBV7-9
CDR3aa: CASSIETSGRNEQYF
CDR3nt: TGTGCCAGCAGCATCGAGACTAGCGGGAGGAACGAGCAGTACTTC

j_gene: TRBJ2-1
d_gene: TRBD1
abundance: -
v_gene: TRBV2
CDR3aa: CATPSGTGKVSEQFF
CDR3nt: TGTGCCACCCCATCCGGGACAGGGAAGGTTAGTGAGCAGTTCTTC

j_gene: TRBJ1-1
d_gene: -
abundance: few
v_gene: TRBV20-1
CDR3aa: CSAIVGNTEAFF
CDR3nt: TGCAGTGCTATAGTAGGGAACACTGAAGCTTTCTTT

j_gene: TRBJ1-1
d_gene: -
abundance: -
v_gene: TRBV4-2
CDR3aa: CASSQGTVNTEAFF
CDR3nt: TGTGCCAGCAGCCAAGGGACAGTGAACACTGAAGCTTTCTTT

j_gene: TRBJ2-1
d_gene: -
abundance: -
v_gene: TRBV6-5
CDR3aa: CASSTTIPNNEQFF
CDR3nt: TGTGCCAGCAGTACGACTATACCTAACAATGAGCAGTTCTTC

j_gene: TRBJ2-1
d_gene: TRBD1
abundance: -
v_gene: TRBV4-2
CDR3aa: CASSLTTGGTNEQFF
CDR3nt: TGTGCCAGCAGTCTCACGACAGGGGGAACTAATGAGCAGTTCTTC

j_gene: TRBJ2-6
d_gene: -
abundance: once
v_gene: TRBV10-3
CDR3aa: CAISERRTTTSGANVLTF
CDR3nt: TGTGCCATCAGTGAAAGGCGGACCACCACCTCTGGGGCCAACGTCCTGACTTTC

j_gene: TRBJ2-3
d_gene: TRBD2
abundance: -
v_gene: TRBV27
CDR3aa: CASSPLGGGLNTDTQYF
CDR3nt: TGTGCCAGCAGTCCTCTTGGCGGGGGGCTTAACACAGATACGCAGTATTTT

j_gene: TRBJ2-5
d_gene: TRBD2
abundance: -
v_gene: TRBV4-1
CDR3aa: CASSQDSGSGRSMEETQYF
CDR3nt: TGCGCCAGCAGCCAAGACAGCGGTAGCGGGAGGTCCATGGAGGAGACCCAGTACTTC

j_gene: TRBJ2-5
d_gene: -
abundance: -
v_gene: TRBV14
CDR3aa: CASRLTMKETQYF
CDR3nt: TGTGCCAGCAGGTTAACGATGAAAGAGACCCAGTACTTC

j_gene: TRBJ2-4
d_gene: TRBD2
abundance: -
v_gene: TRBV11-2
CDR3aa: CASSFLRQGGNIQYF
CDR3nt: TGTGCCAGCAGCTTCCTGAGGCAGGGAGGGAACATTCAGTACTTC

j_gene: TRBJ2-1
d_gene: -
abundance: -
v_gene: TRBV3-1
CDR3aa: CASRPPQGNEQFF
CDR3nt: TGTGCCAGCAGACCTCCCCAGGGCAATGAGCAGTTCTTC

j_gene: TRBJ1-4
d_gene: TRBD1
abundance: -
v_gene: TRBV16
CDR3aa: CASSQFATAGGPATNEKLFF
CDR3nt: TGTGCCAGCAGCCAATTCGCAACCGCAGGGGGACCTGCAACTAATGAAAAACTGTTTTTT

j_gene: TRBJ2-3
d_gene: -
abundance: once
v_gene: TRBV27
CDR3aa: CASSLWAAMETQYF
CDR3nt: TGTGCCAGCAGTTTATGGGCAGCTATGGAGACCCAGTATTTT

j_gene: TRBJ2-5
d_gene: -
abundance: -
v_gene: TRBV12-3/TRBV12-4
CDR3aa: CASSSNPPVQETQYF
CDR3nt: TGTGCCAGCAGTTCAAATCCCCCCGTCCAAGAGACCCAGTACTTC

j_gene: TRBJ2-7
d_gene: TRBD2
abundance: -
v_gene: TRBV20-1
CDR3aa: CSALGRSGGYEQYF
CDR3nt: TGCAGTGCCCTGGGACGGAGCGGGGGGTACGAGCAGTACTTC

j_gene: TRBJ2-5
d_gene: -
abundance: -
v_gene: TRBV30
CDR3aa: CAWTRGGQGQETQYF
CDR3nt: TGTGCCTGGACCAGGGGTGGTCAGGGGCAAGAGACCCAGTACTTC

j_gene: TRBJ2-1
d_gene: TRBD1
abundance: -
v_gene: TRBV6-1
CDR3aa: CASRDWTGSNEQFF
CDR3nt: TGTGCCAGCCGAGATTGGACAGGGTCCAATGAGCAGTTCTTC